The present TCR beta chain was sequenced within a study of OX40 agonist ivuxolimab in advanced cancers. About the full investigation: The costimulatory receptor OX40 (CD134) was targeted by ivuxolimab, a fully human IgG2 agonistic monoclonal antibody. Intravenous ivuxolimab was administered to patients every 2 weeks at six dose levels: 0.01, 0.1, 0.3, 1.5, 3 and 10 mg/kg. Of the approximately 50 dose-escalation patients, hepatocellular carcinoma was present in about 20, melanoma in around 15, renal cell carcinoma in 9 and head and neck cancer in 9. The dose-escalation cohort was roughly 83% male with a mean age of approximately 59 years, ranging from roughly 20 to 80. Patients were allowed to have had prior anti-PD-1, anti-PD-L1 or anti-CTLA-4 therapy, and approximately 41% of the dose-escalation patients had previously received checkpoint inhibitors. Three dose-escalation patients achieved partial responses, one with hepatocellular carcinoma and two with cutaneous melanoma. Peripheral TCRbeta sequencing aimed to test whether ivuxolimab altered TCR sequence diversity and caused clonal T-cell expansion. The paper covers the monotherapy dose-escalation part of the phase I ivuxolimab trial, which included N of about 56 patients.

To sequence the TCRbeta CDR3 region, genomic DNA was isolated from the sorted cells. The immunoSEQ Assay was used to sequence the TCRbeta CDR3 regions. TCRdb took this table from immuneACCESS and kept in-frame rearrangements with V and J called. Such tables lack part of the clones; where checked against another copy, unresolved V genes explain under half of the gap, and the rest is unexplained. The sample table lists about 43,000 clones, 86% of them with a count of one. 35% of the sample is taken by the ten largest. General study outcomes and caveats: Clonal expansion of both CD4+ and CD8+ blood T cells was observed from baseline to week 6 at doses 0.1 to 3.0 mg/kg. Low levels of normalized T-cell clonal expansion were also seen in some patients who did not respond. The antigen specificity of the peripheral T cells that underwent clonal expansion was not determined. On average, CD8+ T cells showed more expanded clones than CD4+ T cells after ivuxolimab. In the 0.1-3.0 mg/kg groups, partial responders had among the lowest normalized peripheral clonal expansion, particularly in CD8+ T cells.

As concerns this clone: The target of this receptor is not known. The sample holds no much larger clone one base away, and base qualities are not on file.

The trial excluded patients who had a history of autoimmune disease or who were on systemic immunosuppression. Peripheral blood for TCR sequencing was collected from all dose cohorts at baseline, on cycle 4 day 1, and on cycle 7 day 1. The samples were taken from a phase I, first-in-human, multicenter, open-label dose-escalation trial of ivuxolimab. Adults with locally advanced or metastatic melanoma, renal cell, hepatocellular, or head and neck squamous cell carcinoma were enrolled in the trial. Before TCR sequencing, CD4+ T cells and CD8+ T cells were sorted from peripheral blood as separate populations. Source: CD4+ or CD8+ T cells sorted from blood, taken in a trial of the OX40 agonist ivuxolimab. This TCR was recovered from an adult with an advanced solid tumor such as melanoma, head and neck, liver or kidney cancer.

The CDR3 region has the sequence CASSLLFRFF. The nucleotide sequence reads TGTGCCAGCAGCTTACTTTTTCGGTTCTTC. Recombination connected TRBV7-5 to TRBJ2-1; the table's TRBD2 call for D was not verified on the DNA. TRBV7-5 is designated a pseudogene. Counted from cysteine to phenylalanine, this CDR3 has 10 amino acids. Here the CDR3 DNA is all that survives: 30 bases in frame from base 1.